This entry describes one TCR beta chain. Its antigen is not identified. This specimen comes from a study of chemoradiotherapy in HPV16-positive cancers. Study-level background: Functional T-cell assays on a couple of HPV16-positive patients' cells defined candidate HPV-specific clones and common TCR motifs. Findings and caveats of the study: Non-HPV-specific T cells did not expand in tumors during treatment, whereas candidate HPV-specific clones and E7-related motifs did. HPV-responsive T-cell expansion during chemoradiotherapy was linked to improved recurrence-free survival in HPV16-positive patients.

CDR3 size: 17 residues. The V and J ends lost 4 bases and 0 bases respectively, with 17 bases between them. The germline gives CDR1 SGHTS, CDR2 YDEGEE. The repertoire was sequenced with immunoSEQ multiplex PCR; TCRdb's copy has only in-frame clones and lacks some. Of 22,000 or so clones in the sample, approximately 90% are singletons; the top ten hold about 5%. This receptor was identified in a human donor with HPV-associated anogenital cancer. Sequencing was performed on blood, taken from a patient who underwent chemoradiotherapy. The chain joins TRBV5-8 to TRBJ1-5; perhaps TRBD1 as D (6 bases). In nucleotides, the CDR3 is TGTGCCAGCAGCGCCCGGGTGGGGGCTATTAGCAATCAGCCCCAGCATTTT. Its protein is CASSARVGAISNQPQHF.